Following are 24 T cell receptor beta chains from one sample sequenced in a study of T cells in Graves' hyperthyroidism and ophthalmopathy. Using RNA transcripts as the source, TCR beta CDR3 regions were amplified. TCR CDR3 underwent first-round RT-PCR with the HTBI primer set. MiXCR was run by TCRdb on the multiplex PCR reads, yielding one entry per CDR3 protein. The sample has some 600,000 distinct CDR3 sequences, approximately 15% seen once; the top ten hold about 5.8%. Sequencing was done on a sample of blood. The receptors originated from a woman in her thirties with Graves' hyperthyroidism that later progressed to Graves' ophthalmopathy.

Comment on this clonotype: Just one base apart from a much larger clone, this may be a read error. The rearrangement joins TRBV12-3 or TRBV12-4 to TRBJ2-7, with D unclear. The CDR3 covers 16 residues. This CDR3 reads CASQGSKGPVSYEKYF. The CDR3 DNA reads TGTGCCAGCCAAGGTTCGAAAGGCCCCGTCTCCTACGAGAAGTACTTC.

This clonotype was observed at least ten times. The chain links TRBV20-1 to TRBJ1-5, with D possibly being TRBD1 (5 bases). CDR3 length equals 16 residues. Germline V gene sequence: CDR1 DFQATT, CDR2 SNEGSKA (reference sequence). V lost 0 bases and J 1 base, leaving 13 bases between the germline ends. CDR3 DNA sequence: TGCAGTGCTAGAGAAATAGGGGATGGGAGCAATCAGCCCCAGCATTTT. Translation: CSAREIGDGSNQPQHF.

This clonotype occurred many times. This sequence joins TRBV27 and TRBJ1-1, with D uncertain. Per the germline V gene, CDR1 is MNHEY and CDR2 is SMNVEV (reference sequence). The CDR3 has 16 residues. The ends were cut back, 5 bases at V and 1 base at J, with 17 bases in the middle. The CDR3 loop reads CASSRTQIIPNTEAFF. The DNA for the CDR3 is TGTGCCAGCAGTCGAACCCAGATTATTCCGAACACTGAAGCTTTCTTT.

This clonotype was observed at least ten times. V and J are TRBV29-1 and TRBJ2-3; no clear D gene. In germline, CDR1 is SQVTM, CDR2 ANQGSEA. The length of the CDR3 is 14 residues. Trimming cost V 1 base and J 3 bases, with 11 bases left between them. CDR3 sequence (DNA): TGCAGCGTTGAAGCGGCTCTCAGAACAGATACGCAGTATTTT. Encoded protein: CSVEAALRTDTQYF.

This clonotype was seen repeatedly, ten times or more. This chain links TRBV6-2 or TRBV6-3 with TRBJ2-3; D perhaps matches TRBD1 (6 bases). Between the trimmed V and J ends, which lost 2 bases and 2 bases, there was a span of 14 bases. The CDR3 spans 16 residues. The germline V gene has CDR1 MNHEY and CDR2 SVGEGT. The CDR3 DNA reads TGTGCCAGCAGTTACCCCCCGGACAGCAACACAGATACGCAGTATTTT. Translated, it gives CASSYPPDSNTDTQYF.

J is TRBJ1-1 and V is TRBV29-1, with D unresolved. Per germline, CDR1 SQVTM and CDR2 ANQGSEA. The CDR3 runs 12 residues. V gave up 4 bases and J gave up 6 bases, with 12 bases separating them. CDR3 nucleotide sequence: TGCAGCGTTGGCCCCTTCGGCGCTGAAGCTTTCTTT. It translates to CSVGPFGAEAFF. Complete variable domain (other parts from reference TRBV29-1 and TRBJ1-1): SAVISQKPSRDICQRGTSLTIQCQVDSQVTMMFWYRQQPGQSLTLIATANQGSEATYESGFVIDKFPISRPNLTFSTLTVSNMSPEDSSIYLCSVGPFGAEAFFGQGTRLTVV.

This clonotype was recorded at least ten times. The CDR3 DNA reads TGTGCCAGCAGTTTAGATCAGTCGACCCAGTACTTC. Residues: CASSLDQSTQYF. J is TRBJ2-5 and V is TRBV12-3 or TRBV12-4, with D unclear. Trimming cost V 1 base and J 7 bases, with 7 bases left between them. CDR3 length equals 12 residues.

CDR3 amino acids: CASSYSKEQGGEQYV. The CDR3 DNA is TGTGCCAGCAGTTACTCGAAGGAACAGGGTGGAGAGCAGTACGTC. V usage is TRBV6-8 and J usage is TRBJ2-7; tentatively, D is TRBD1 (6 bases). The CDR3 runs 15 residues. Germline V gene data show CDR1 as MNHGY and CDR2 as SAAAGT. Trimming took 0 bases from V and 7 from J, leaving 16 bases between them.

The chain links TRBV7-9 to TRBJ2-1; D possibly matches TRBD1 or TRBD2 (5 bases each). CDR1 SEHNR and CDR2 FQNEAQ come from the germline V gene (reference sequence). The CDR3 loop spans 11 amino acids. Trimming took 8 bases from V and 6 from J, leaving 8 bases between them. CDR3 nucleotides: TGTGCCAGCCCTGGGGGCAATGAGCAGTTCTTC. Translated, it gives CASPGGNEQFF.

This chain joins TRBV4-1 and TRBJ1-1; D gene unclear. This CDR3 comprises 15 residues. Germline CDR1 is MGHRA and CDR2 is YSYEKL. Trimming removed 0 bases from V and 0 bases from J, with 8 bases in between. CDR3: CASSQDRGLNTEAFF. Here the CDR3 DNA reads TGCGCCAGCAGCCAAGATAGAGGACTGAACACTGAAGCTTTCTTT.

This clonotype was counted at least ten times. The chain joins TRBV12-3 or TRBV12-4 to TRBJ2-7; 8 bases map to TRBD2. The V gene end was trimmed by 1 base and the J gene end by 3 bases; junction bases not matched to a gene: 8. This CDR3 is 16 amino acids long. In nucleotides, the CDR3 is TGTGCCAGCAGTTTAGGTGGCGGGAGGACATACTACGAGCAGTACTTC. This translates into CASSLGGGRTYYEQYF.

This clonotype was seen a few times. The rearrangement links TRBV27 to TRBJ1-1; tentative D call: TRBD1 (5 bases). The V and J ends lost 3 bases and 0 bases respectively, with 11 bases between them. The CDR3 is 15 residues long. CDR1 and CDR2 from the germline V gene are MNHEY and SMNVEV (reference sequence). This chain's CDR3 is CASSFSGEMNTEAFF. The CDR3 DNA is TGTGCCAGCAGTTTCTCGGGGGAGATGAACACTGAAGCTTTCTTT.

The chain couples TRBV12-5 to TRBJ1-4; D remains ambiguous. V lost 1 base and J 0 bases, leaving 12 bases between the germline ends. The CDR3 spans 17 residues. Germline-derived CDR1 and CDR2 are LGHNT and FRNRAP. The CDR3 nucleotides are TGTGCTAGTGGTTTGGGGGGAACAGCCGCAACTAATGAAAAACTGTTTTTT. Amino acid sequence: CASGLGGTAATNEKLFF.

Many counts were recorded for this clonotype. The chain has TRBV20-1 and TRBJ1-2; D is undetermined. Trimming took off 6 bases at V and 2 bases at J, with 16 bases between the two ends. The V gene's germline CDR1 is DFQATT and CDR2 SNEGSKA (reference sequence). The CDR3 contains 14 residues. The CDR3 loop is CSAPDEGANYGYTF. The DNA of the CDR3 is TGCAGTGCCCCGGACGAGGGAGCCAACTATGGCTACACCTTC.

The V gene is TRBV5-4, the J gene TRBJ1-1; weak D call: TRBD1 (5 bases). CDR3 length equals 13 residues. From germline, CDR1 is SGHNT and CDR2 YYREEE (reference sequence). V was clipped by 0 bases and J by 7 bases, with 10 bases between them. The CDR3 loop is CASSLVHDSEAFF. The CDR3 bases are TGTGCCAGCAGCTTGGTCCATGACAGTGAAGCTTTCTTT. The whole variable domain, remainder taken from reference TRBV5-4 and TRBJ1-1, is ETGVTQSPTHLIKTRGQQVTLRCSSQSGHNTVSWYQQALGQGPQFIFQYYREEENGRGNFPPRFSGLQFPNYSSELNVNALELDDSALYLCASSLVHDSEAFFGQGTRLTVV.

The chain is built from TRBV27 and TRBJ2-7; 12 positions agree with TRBD1. CDR3 length: 16 amino acids. After removal of 5 bases from V and 5 bases from J, the junction contained 10 bases not matched to a gene. In germline, CDR1 is MNHEY, CDR2 SMNVEV (reference sequence). This CDR3 is CASSTYIGTGGHEQYF. CDR3 coding DNA: TGTGCCAGCAGTACTTATATCGGGACAGGGGGCCACGAGCAGTACTTC.

This clonotype has a count of ten or more. V gene TRBV30 combines with J gene TRBJ2-1, with TRBD2 matching 11 bases. The CDR3 is 15 residues long. V lost 5 bases, J lost 7 bases, and 10 bases stayed unmatched. Germline V lookup: CDR1 GTSNPN, CDR2 SVGIG (reference sequence). Here the CDR3 reads CAWDLAGGLLNEQFF. CDR3 in DNA: TGTGCCTGGGACTTAGCGGGAGGGCTACTAAATGAGCAGTTCTTC.

The chain carries TRBV20-1 and TRBJ2-1; D is unresolved. The CDR3 contains 13 residues. Trimming left V 6 bases short and J 4 bases short, with 13 bases between. Per the germline V gene, CDR1 is DFQATT and CDR2 is SNEGSKA (reference sequence). For the CDR3, the DNA is TGCAGTGCCCAAGAGTCGACTTACAATGAGCAGTTCTTC. It is translated as CSAQESTYNEQFF.

Worth noting for this clonotype: A read error is possible here, since a much larger clone lies one base away. The genes are TRBV7-2 and TRBJ2-1; TRBD2 aligns across 12 bases. The CDR3 has 15 amino acids. Germline CDR1 reads SGHTA; CDR2 reads FQGNSA. CDR3 protein: CASSSGLAGNNGQFF. The CDR3 region has the DNA TGTGCCAGCAGCTCCGGACTAGCGGGAAACAATGGGCAGTTCTTC.

This clonotype has only a few counts. The V and J genes are TRBV7-9 and TRBJ2-5, with 14 positions matching TRBD2. This CDR3 has 17 residues. Trimming took 3 bases from V and 2 from J; bases not matched to a gene: 5. Looked up from germline, CDR1 is SEHNR and CDR2 is FQNEAQ (reference sequence). The CDR3 DNA reads TGTGCCAGCAGCTTGACCGGGACTAGCGGGGGACAAGAGACCCAGTACTTC. Its protein product is CASSLTGTSGGQETQYF. Supplemented by reference TRBV7-9 and TRBJ2-5, the full variable domain reads DTGVSQNPRHKITKRGQNVTFRCDPISEHNRLYWYRQTLGQGPEFLTYFQNEAQLEKSRLLSDRFSAERPKGSFSTLEIQRTEQGDSAMYLCASSLTGTSGGQETQYFGPGTRLLVL.

With regard to this clonotype: A read error may explain this, as a much larger clone is one base away. The V call is TRBV28, the J call TRBJ1-6, with D uncertain. Germline CDR1 MDHEN, CDR2 SYDVKM. The CDR3 runs 16 residues. Trimming pared 3 bases from V and 12 bases from J, leaving 21 bases between. The CDR3 is CASSFRGEGIYQPLHF. CDR3 coding DNA: TGTGCCAGCAGTTTTCGGGGAGAGGGAATTTACCAACCCCTCCACTTT.

This clonotype was seen more than once but under ten times. This chain joins TRBV19 and TRBJ2-1; 9 bases are a match to TRBD2. This CDR3 is built from 15 residues. In germline, CDR1 is LNHDA, CDR2 SQIVND (reference sequence). V lost 5 bases and J lost 4; bases outside the gene matches: 6. The CDR3 DNA is TGTGCCAGTAGTTGGCTAGCGGGACCTTACAATGAGCAGTTCTTC. This gives the protein CASSWLAGPYNEQFF.

This clonotype was found a few times. The chain couples TRBV20-1 to TRBJ2-1; unclear D gene. The CDR3 has 15 amino acids. V was clipped by 3 bases and J by 3 bases, with 15 bases between them. The germline gives CDR1 DFQATT, CDR2 SNEGSKA (reference sequence). CDR3 in DNA: TGCAGTGCTAGTCCCCCCACCGGAATCTACAATGAGCAGTTCTTC. As protein: CSASPPTGIYNEQFF.

The chain employs TRBV5-1 and TRBJ1-2, with D possibly matching TRBD1 (6 bases). This CDR3 has 15 residues. Germline CDR1 reads SGHRS; CDR2 reads YFSETQ. Trimming removed 4 bases from V and 3 bases from J, with 16 bases in between. CDR3 DNA sequence: TGCGCCAGCAGCAATAAACAGGGACTTGACTATGGCTACACCTTC. Translated: CASSNKQGLDYGYTF.